The following is a TCR beta chain sequence with its context. The germline CDR1 and CDR2 sequences are SQVTM and ANQGSEA. V shed 2 bases, J shed 9 bases, and the junction held 10 bases outside the gene matches. This CDR3 region has 14 residues. The assay was immunoSEQ multiplex PCR, and TCRdb's table has in-frame clones only and misses some. The data show 50,000 or so clones, with roughly 86% seen just once and roughly 22% held by the top ten. Described time point: pretreatment peripheral blood. The data were obtained in a study of PD-L1 blockade in urothelial cancer. Study overall: After treatment start, blood was analyzed at 3 weeks (second dose) and at 6 weeks.

The J gene is TRBJ2-1, the V gene TRBV29-1; 7 bases align to TRBD2. Sequencing used PBMCs, obtained around atezolizumab (anti-PD-L1) treatment. The sequence came from a man aged 55 to 70 with urothelial cancer. CDR3 DNA sequence: TGCAGCGTTGAATCGGGGGGTGGTGGAGGTGAGCAGTTCTTC. Its translation is CSVESGGGGGEQFF.